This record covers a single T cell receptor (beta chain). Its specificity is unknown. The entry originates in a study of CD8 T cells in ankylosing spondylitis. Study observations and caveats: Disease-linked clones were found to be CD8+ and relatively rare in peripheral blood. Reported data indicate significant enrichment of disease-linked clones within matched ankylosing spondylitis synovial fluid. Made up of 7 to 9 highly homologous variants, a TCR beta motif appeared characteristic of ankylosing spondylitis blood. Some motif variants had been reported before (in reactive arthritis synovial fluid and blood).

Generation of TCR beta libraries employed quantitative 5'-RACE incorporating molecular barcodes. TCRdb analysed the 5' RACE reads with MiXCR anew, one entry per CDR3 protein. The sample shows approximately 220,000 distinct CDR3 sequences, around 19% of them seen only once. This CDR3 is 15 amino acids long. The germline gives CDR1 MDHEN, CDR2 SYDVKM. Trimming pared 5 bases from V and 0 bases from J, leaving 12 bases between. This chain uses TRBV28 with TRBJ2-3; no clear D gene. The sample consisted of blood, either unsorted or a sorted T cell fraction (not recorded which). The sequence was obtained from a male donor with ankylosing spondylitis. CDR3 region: CASSRAEASTDTQYF. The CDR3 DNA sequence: TGTGCCAGCAGTCGGGCGGAAGCTAGCACAGATACGCAGTATTTT.